Following are 14 T cell receptor delta chains from one sample sequenced in a study of γδ T cells in repeated Plasmodium falciparum infection (dated by TCRdb to the early 2020s). Vgamma9/Vdelta2+ and Vdelta2-negative gammadelta T cell populations were flow-sorted from peripheral blood mononuclear cells for bulk TCR repertoire analysis. Libraries were made using multiplex PCR. TCRdb records Illumina MiSeq as the sequencer. Identical DNA sequences were merged into single rows after TCRdb reprocessed the public reads with CATT. Within this sample are 80,000 to 95,000 delta-chain clones, with more than 1.4% of them counted one time only. The ten most abundant clones make up roughly 8.1% of the sample. The sample comprised gamma-delta T cells from blood. The receptors originated from a pool of human donors (malaria-infected and uninfected, not separated).

This clone was seen at least ten times. V gene TRDV1 combines with J gene TRDJ1, with D perhaps TRDD3 (7 bases). Because TCRdb records no J gene, it was assigned here through a match of the DNA to germline. The germline CDR1 and CDR2 sequences are TSWWSYY and QGS. This CDR3 is 21 amino acids long. With 1 base removed from V and 0 bases from J, the gap between germline ends came to 27 bases. The CDR3 nucleotides read TGTGCTCTTGGGGAACGGTCCTACGCCGTACTGGGGACCCCCCACACCGATAAACTCATCTTT. Protein product: CALGERSYAVLGTPHTDKLIF.

Comment on this clone: TCRdb's protein for this DNA is that of a much larger clone and differs from the translation at residue 5, likely a read error; the protein shown is the DNA translation. The V gene is TRDV1, the J gene TRDJ1, with 9 bases fitting TRDD2. Germline CDR1 and CDR2: TSWWSYY and QGS. The trim removed 5 bases at V and 8 bases at J, leaving 30 bases unmatched. There are 21 residues in the CDR3. CDR3 loop: CALGQKPAFLRRGARTGKLIF. The DNA of the CDR3 is TGTGCTCTTGGGCAAAAACCCGCCTTCCTACGGAGGGGGGCCCGTACTGGAAAACTCATCTTT.

Ten or more counts support this clone. For the CDR3, the DNA is TGTGCCTGTGACACCGTCGTACTGGGGGATAGGGGAGCTGTTTATGGGACCACCGATAAACTCATCTTT. This encodes CACDTVVLGDRGAVYGTTDKLIF. The J gene is TRDJ1, the V gene TRDV2; TRDD3 matches at 11 bases. V was pared by 0 bases and J by 1 base, with 24 bases of the junction left unmatched. The CDR3 is 23 amino acids. The V gene's germline CDR1 is GEAIGNYY and CDR2 EKD.

This clone has a handful of counts. A read error likely explains why the TCRdb protein, taken from a much larger clone, differs from this DNA's translation at residue 3; the protein shown is translated from the DNA. The chain recombines TRDV2 with TRDJ1; 13 positions agree with TRDD3. Germline CDR1 and CDR2: GEAIGNYY and EKD. This CDR3 comprises 13 residues. Trimming at V came to 9 bases and at J to 8 bases, leaving 8 bases not matched to a gene. This chain's CDR3 is CARLTGGYEKLIF. CDR3 in DNA: TGTGCCCGTCTGACTGGGGGATACGAAAAACTCATCTTT.

This clone was seen only a few times. TCRdb attributes to this sequence the protein of a much larger clone, which differs from the DNA translation at residue 5; a read error is likely, and the protein displayed is translated from the DNA. The V gene is TRDV1, the J gene TRDJ1, with 13 bases lining up with TRDD3. Germline matching of the DNA provided the J gene here, since TCRdb leaves it blank. Germline V lookup: CDR1 TSWWSYY, CDR2 QGS. The ends lost 4 bases at V and 0 bases at J; junction bases unmatched: 29. The CDR3 contains 25 residues. In nucleotides, the CDR3 is TGTGCTCTTGGGGGACCCCACAGGCTTCCTGTACGTACTGGGGGATACGCCGGGTACACCGATAAACTCATCTTT. Encoded protein: CALGGPHRLPVRTGGYAGYTDKLIF.

Ten or more counts support this clone. CDR3 loop: CALGDDFLHGRLLTAQLFF. As DNA, the CDR3 is TGTGCTCTTGGGGACGACTTCCTTCACGGACGCCTTTTGACAGCACAACTCTTCTTT. This chain links TRDV1 with TRDJ2; TRDD2 is a possible D gene (6 bases). Trimming removed 3 bases at V and 1 base at J, with 21 bases between. The CDR3 has 19 residues. CDR1 is TSWWSYY and CDR2 is QGS in the germline V gene.

This clone was detected many times. The gene calls are TRDV1 and TRDJ4; the D gene is possibly TRDD3 (5 bases). Looked up from germline, CDR1 is TSWWSYY and CDR2 is QGS. The germline V and J ends were trimmed by 2 bases and 0 bases, with 40 bases remaining between them. This CDR3 region has 24 residues. The CDR3, as DNA: TGTGCTCTTGGGGAAAGGCCGCCGGGGGTTTCCCCGAGGGTATACACCGGGTTCTCCAGACCCCTGATCTTT. Its protein is CALGERPPGVSPRVYTGFSRPLIF.

Notes on this clone: TCRdb records a much larger clone's protein for this DNA, with a difference at residue 6 that likely arises from a read error; the protein given is the translation of the DNA. The CDR3 loop is CACDWVSSWDTRQMFF. In DNA form, the CDR3 reads TGTGCCTGTGACTGGGTGAGCTCCTGGGACACCCGACAGATGTTTTTC. The chain carries TRDV2 and TRDJ3; D unclear. Trimming shortened V by 3 bases and J by 0 bases, and 8 bases separated the two germline ends. This CDR3 has 16 residues. The germline CDR1 and CDR2 sequences are GEAIGNYY and EKD.

The table lists this clone with a few counts. The protein given by TCRdb reflects a much larger clone and differs at residue 3 from this DNA's translation, likely from a read error; the protein shown is the DNA's translation. The rearrangement uses TRDV1 and TRDJ1, with 11 bases that match TRDD3. CDR1 TSWWSYY and CDR2 QGS come from the germline V gene. This CDR3 has 19 amino acids. The chain's CDR3 is CAPGDLSPWGILDLDKLIF. Written as DNA, the CDR3 is TGTGCTCCTGGGGATCTATCTCCCTGGGGGATACTGGACCTCGATAAACTCATCTTT.

This clone was seen at least ten times. One base separates it from a far larger clone, so it is likely a read error. The sample contains more than one DNA sequence encoding this CDR3. The CDR3 protein is CALGEGLYRTGGHLPYTDKLIF. In nucleotides, the CDR3 is TGTGCTCTTGGGGAAGGTCTCTACCGTACTGGGGGTCACCTCCCCTACACCGATAAGCTCATCTTT. V usage is TRDV1 and J usage is TRDJ1, with 8 bases matching TRDD3. Germline V gene sequence: CDR1 TSWWSYY, CDR2 QGS. The CDR3 contains 22 residues.

Comment on this clone: This DNA's translation and the protein TCRdb lists, from a much larger clone, do not match at residue 11, likely due to a read error; the protein shown is translated from the DNA. This chain joins TRDV1 and TRDJ1; 10 nucleotides line up with TRDD3. Assignment of the J gene here rests on matching the DNA to germline, because TCRdb gives none. V lost 1 base to trimming and J lost 1 base; unmatched junction nucleotides: 9. Germline CDR1 is TSWWSYY and CDR2 is QGS. The CDR3 has 18 amino acids. CDR3 amino acids: CALGEHKYWGMSTDKLIF. The CDR3, as DNA: TGTGCTCTTGGGGAACATAAGTACTGGGGGATGAGCACCGATAAACTCATCTTT.

As concerns this clone: TCRdb's entry gives the protein of a much larger clone, which mismatches this DNA's translation at residue 9, likely from a read error; the protein reported here is translated from the DNA. The V and J genes are TRDV1 and TRDJ3; TRDD3 is a possible D gene (6 bases). TCRdb is silent on the J gene; assignment here came from matching the DNA to germline. Trimming stripped 5 bases from V and 0 bases from J, with 17 bases between. This CDR3 region has 19 residues. CDR1 TSWWSYY and CDR2 QGS come from the germline V gene. The CDR3 DNA follows: TGTGCTCTTGGGAAGCCCTGGGGCCCCAGCTCCTGGGACACCCGACAGATGTTTTTC. Its protein product is CALGKPWGPSSWDTRQMFF.

This clone showed up many times. This sequence is one base from a far larger clone and is likely a read error. The identical CDR3 is also encoded by other nucleotide sequences in the sample. The chain uses TRDV1 and TRDJ1; 7 bases agree with TRDD3. Here the J gene was assigned by germline matching of the DNA, as TCRdb has none. CDR1 and CDR2 (germline): TSWWSYY, QGS. This CDR3 has 16 amino acids. J lost 2 bases, V lost 2 bases, and 8 bases had no gene match. DNA for the CDR3: TGTGCTCTTGGGGAAGAGGCGGATACGTGTACCGATAAACTCATCTTT. Translating it yields CALGEEADTCTDKLIF.

This clone has a handful of counts. Translating this DNA gives a protein that differs at residue 10 from the TCRdb one, which belongs to a much larger clone; a read error is likely, and the protein shown is this translation. The chain links TRDV2 to TRDJ1, with TRDD3 as a possible D gene (5 bases). The J gene, absent from TCRdb, was called here by matching the DNA to germline. V was cut by 3 bases and J by 8 bases, with 39 bases left in between. The CDR3 runs to 21 residues. CDR1 and CDR2 from the germline V gene are GEAIGNYY and EKD. The CDR3 DNA reads TGTGCCTGTGACGCAGTCCTCGACGTACCGGATTCGTCAAAGCAGGGGACCAAACTCATCTTT. Amino acid sequence: CACDAVLDVPDSSKQGTKLIF.